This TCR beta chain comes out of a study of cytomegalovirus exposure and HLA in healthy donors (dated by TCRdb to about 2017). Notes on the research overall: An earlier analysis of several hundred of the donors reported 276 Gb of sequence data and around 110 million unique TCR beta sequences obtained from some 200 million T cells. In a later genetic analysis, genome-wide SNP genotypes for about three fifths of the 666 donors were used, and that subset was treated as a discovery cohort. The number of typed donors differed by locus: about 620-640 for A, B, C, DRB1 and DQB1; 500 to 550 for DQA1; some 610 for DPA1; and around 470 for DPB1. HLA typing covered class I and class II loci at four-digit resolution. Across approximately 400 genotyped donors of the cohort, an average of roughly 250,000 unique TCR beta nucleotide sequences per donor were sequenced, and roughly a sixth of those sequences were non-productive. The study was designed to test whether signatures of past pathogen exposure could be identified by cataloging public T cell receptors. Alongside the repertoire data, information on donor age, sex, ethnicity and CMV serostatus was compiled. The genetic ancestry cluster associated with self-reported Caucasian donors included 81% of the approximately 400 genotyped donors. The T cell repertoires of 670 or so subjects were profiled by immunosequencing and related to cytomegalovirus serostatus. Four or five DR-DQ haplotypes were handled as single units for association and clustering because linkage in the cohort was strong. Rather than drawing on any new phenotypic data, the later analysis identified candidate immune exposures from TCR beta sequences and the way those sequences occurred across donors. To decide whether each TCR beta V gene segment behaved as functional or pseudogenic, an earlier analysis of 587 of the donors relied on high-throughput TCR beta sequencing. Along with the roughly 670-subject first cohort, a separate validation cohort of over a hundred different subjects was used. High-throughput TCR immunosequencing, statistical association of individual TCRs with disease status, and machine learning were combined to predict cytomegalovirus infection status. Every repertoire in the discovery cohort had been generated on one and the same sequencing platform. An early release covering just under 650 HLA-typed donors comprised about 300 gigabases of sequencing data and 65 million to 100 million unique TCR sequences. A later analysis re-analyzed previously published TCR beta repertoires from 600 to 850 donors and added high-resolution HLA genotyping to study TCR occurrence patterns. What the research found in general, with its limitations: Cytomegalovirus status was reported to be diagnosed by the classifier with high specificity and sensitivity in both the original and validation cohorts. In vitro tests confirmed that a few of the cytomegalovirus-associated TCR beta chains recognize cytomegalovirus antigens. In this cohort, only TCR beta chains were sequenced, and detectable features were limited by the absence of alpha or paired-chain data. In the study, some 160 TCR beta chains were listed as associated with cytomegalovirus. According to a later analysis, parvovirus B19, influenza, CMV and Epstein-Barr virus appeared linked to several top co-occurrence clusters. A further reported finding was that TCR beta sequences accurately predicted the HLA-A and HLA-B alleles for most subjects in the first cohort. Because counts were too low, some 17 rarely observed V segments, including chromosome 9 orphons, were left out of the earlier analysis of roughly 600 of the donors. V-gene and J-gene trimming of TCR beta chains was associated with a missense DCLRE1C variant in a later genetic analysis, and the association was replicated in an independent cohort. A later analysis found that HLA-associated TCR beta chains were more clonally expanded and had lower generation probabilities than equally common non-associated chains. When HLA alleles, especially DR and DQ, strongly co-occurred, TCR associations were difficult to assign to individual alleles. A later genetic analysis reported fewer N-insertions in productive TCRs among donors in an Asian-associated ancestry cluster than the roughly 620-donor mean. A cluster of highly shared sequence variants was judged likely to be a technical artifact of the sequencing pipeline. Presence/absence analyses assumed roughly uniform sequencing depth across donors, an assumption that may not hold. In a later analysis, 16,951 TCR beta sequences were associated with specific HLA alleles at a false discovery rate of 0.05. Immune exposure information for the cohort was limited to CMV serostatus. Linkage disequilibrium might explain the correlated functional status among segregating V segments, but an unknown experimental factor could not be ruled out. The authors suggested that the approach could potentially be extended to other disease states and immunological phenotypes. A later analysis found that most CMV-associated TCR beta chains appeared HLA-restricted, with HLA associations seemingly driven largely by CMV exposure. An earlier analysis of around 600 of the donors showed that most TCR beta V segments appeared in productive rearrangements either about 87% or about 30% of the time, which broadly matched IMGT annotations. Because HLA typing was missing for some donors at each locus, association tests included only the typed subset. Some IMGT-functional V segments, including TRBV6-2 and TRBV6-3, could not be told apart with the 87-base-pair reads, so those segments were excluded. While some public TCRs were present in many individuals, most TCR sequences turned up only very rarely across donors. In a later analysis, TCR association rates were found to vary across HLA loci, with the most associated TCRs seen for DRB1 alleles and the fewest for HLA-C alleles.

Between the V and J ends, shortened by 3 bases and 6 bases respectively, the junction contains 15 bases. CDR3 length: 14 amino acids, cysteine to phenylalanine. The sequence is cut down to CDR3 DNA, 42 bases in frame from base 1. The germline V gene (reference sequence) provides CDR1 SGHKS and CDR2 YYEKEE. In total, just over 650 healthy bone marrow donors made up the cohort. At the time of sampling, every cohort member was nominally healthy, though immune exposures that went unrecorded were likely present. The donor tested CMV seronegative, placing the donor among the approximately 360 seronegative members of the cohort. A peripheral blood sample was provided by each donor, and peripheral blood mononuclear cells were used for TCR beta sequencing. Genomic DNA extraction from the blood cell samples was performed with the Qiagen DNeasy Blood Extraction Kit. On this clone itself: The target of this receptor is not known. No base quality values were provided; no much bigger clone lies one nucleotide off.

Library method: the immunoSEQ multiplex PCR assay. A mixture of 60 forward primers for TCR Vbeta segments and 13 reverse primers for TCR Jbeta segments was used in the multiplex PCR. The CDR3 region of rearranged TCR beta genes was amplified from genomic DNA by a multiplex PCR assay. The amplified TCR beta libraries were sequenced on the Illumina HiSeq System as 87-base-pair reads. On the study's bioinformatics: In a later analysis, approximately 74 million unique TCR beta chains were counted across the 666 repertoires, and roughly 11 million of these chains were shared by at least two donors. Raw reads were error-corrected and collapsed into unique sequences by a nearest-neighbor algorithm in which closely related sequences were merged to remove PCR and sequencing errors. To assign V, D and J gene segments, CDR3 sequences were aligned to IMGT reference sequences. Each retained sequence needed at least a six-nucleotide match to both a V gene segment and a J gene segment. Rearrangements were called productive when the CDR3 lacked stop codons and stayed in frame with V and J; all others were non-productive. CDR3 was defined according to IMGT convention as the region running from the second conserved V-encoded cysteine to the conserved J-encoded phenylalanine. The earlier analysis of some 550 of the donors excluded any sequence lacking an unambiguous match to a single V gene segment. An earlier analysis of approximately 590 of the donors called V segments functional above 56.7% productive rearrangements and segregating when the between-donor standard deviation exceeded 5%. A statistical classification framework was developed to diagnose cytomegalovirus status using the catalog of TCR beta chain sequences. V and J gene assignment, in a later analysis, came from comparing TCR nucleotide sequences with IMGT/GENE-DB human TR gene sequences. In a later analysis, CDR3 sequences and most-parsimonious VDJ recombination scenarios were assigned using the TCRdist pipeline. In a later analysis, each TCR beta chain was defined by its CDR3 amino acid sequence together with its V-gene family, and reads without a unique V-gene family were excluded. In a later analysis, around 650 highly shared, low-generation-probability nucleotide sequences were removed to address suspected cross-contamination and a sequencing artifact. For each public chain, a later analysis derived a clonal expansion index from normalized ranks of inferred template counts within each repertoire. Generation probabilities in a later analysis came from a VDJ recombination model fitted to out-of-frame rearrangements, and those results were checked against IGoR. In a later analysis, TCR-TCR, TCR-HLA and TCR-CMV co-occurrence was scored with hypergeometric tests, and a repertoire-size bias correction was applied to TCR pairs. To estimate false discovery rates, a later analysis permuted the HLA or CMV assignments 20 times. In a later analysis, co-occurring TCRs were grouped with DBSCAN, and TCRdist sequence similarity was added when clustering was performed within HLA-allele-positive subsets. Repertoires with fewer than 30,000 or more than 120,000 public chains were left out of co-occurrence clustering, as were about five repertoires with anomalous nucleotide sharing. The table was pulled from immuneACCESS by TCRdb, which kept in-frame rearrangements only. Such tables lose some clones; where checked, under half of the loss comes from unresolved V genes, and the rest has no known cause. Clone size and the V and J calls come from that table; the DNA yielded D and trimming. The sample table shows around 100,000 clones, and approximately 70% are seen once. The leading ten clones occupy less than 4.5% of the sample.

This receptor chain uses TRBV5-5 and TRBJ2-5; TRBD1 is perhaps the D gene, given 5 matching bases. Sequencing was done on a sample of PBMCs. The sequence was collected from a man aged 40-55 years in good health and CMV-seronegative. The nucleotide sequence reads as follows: TGTGCCAGCAGCTCTACAGGCTTCGAACAGACCCAGTACTTC. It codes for CASSSTGFEQTQYF.